Each of the 5 T cell receptor beta chains below was sequenced from the same sample in a study of cytomegalovirus exposure and HLA in healthy donors. The PCR contained 60 Vbeta and 13 Jbeta primers. Sequencing used immunoSEQ multiplex PCR; TCRdb keeps in-frame clones, though not all of them. The table has more than 95,000 clones, approximately 73% seen once; the top ten hold 10%. The specimen was PBMCs. These TCRs come from a woman between 18 and 30 years old in good health and CMV-seropositive.

The chain employs TRBV7-9 and TRBJ2-5; tentative D call: TRBD2 (6 bases). V dropped 3 bases and J dropped 5 bases, with 10 bases sitting between them. The CDR3 covers 13 residues. Germline CDR1 and CDR2: SEHNR and FQNEAQ (reference sequence). The CDR3 DNA reads TGTGCCAGCAGCTTGGGGGGTTACGAGACCCAGTACTTC. Protein sequence: CASSLGGYETQYF.

J is TRBJ2-7 and V is TRBV6-6, with TRBD2 matching 9 bases. Germline V CDR1 and CDR2: MNHNY, SVGAGI (reference sequence). The CDR3 runs to 16 residues. Unmatched junction bases numbered 11, after V lost 4 bases and J lost 4 bases. CDR3 bases: TGTGCCAGCAGTTCTCCACGGTTAGCGGGAGAGTACGAGCAGTACTTC. This codes for CASSSPRLAGEYEQYF.

A few counts support this clone. The chain combines TRBV9 with TRBJ1-1; perhaps TRBD1 as D (5 bases). Looked up from germline, CDR1 is SGDLS and CDR2 is YYNGEE. Trimming took 2 bases from V and 1 from J, leaving 9 bases between them. The CDR3 is 14 amino acids. The CDR3 region has the DNA TGTGCCAGCAGCGTCCACGGGGGGAACACTGAAGCTTTCTTT. Its translation is CASSVHGGNTEAFF.

This sequence joins TRBV25-1 and TRBJ2-5; 12 bases match TRBD1. Gene TRBJ2-7 matches the end of the DNA better, so the J call may be wrong. This CDR3 has 17 residues. CDR1 and CDR2 from the germline V gene are MGHDK and SYGVNS. The CDR3 is CASTRAGTGGTTYEQYF. CDR3 in DNA: TGTGCCAGCACCCGGGCGGGGACAGGGGGCACTACCTACGAGCAGTACTTC.

This clone showed up just a few times. This sequence joins TRBV18 and TRBJ2-7; unclear D gene. Germline CDR1 is KGHSH and CDR2 is LQKENI. Trimming shortened V by 5 bases and J by 0 bases, and 11 bases separated the two germline ends. This CDR3 spans 14 amino acids. In DNA, the CDR3 is TGTGCCAGCTCAGCCGACACCCGCTCCTACGAGCAGTACTTC. As protein: CASSADTRSYEQYF.